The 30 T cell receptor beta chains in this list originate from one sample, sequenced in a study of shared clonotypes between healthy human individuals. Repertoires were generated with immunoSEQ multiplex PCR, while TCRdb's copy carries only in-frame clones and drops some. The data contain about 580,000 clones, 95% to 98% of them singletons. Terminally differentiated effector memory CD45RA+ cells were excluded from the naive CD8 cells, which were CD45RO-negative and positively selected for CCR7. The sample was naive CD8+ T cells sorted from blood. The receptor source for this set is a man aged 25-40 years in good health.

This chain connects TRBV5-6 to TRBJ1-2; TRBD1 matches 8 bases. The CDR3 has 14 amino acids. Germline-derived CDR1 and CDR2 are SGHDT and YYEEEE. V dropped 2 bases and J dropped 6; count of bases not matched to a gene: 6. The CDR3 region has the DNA TGTGCCAGCAGCTTAGGACAGGGAAACGATGGCTACACCTTC. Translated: CASSLGQGNDGYTF.

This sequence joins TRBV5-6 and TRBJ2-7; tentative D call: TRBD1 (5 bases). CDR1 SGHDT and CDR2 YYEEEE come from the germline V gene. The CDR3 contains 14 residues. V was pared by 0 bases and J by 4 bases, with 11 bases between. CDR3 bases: TGTGCCAGCAGCTTGGCCCAGGCAGGGTACGAGCAGTACTTC. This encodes CASSLAQAGYEQYF.

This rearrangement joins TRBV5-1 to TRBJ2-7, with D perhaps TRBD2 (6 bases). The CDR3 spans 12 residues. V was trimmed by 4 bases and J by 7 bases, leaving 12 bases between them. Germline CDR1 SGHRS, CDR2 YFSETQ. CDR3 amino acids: CASSPEGWEQYF. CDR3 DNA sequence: TGCGCCAGCAGCCCGGAGGGGTGGGAGCAGTACTTC.

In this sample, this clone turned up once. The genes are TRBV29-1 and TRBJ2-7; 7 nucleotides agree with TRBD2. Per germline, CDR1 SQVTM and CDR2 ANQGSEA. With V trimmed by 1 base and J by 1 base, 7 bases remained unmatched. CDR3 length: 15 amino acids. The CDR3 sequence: CSVEVSGISSYEQYF. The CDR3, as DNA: TGCAGCGTTGAAGTAAGCGGGATCAGTTCCTACGAGCAGTACTTC.

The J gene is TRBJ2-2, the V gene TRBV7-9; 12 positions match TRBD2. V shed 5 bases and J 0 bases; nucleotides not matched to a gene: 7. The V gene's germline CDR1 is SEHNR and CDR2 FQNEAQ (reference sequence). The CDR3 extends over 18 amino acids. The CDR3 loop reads CASSRGLAGNSNTGELFF. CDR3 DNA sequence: TGTGCCAGCAGCCGCGGACTAGCGGGAAACTCGAACACCGGGGAGCTGTTTTTT.

DNA of the CDR3: TGTGCCAGCAGGGGGCAAAGGGGGCAGGACTACGAGCAGTACTTC. This codes for CASRGQRGQDYEQYF. The genes are TRBV2 and TRBJ2-7, with 7 nucleotides matching TRBD1. The V gene's germline CDR1 is SNHLY and CDR2 FYNNEI. The junction had 11 bases not matched to a gene; V was cut back by 6 bases and J by 3 bases. The CDR3 spans 15 residues. Full variable domain (outside the CDR3, taken from reference TRBV2 and TRBJ2-7): EPEVTQTPSHQVTQMGQEVILRCVPISNHLYFYWYRQILGQKVEFLVSFYNNEISEKSEIFDDQFSVERPDGSNFTLKIRSTKLEDSAMYFCASRGQRGQDYEQYFGPGTRLTVT.

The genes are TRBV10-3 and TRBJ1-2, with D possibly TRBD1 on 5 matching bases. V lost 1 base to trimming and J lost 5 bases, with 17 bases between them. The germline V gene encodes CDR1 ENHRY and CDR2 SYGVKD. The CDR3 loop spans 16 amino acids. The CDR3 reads CAISEWWQGGGYGYTF. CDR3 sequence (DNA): TGTGCCATCAGTGAGTGGTGGCAGGGTGGGGGTTATGGCTACACCTTC.

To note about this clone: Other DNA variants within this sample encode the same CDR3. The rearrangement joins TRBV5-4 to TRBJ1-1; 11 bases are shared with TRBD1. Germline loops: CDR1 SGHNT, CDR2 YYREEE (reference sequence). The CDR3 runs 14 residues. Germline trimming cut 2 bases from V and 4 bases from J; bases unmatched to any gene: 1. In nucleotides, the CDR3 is TGTGCCAGCAGCTTTGGACAGGGGGCCACTGAAGCTTTCTTT. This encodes CASSFGQGATEAFF. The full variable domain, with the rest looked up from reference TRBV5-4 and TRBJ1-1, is ETGVTQSPTHLIKTRGQQVTLRCSSQSGHNTVSWYQQALGQGPQFIFQYYREEENGRGNFPPRFSGLQFPNYSSELNVNALELDDSALYLCASSFGQGATEAFFGQGTRLTVV.

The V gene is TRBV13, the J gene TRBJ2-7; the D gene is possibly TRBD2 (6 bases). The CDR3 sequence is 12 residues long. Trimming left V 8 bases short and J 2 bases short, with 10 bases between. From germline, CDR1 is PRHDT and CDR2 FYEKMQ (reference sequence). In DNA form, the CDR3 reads TGTGCCAGCGGGACTGGAGCCTACGAGCAGTACTTC. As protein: CASGTGAYEQYF.

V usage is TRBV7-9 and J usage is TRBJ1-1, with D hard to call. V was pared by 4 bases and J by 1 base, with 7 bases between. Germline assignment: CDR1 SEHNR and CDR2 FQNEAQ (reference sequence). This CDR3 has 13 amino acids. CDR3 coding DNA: TGTGCCAGCAGCTCGGACGGGAACACTGAAGCTTTCTTT. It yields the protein CASSSDGNTEAFF. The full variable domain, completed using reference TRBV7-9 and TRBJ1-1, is DTGVSQNPRHKITKRGQNVTFRCDPISEHNRLYWYRQTLGQGPEFLTYFQNEAQLEKSRLLSDRFSAERPKGSFSTLEIQRTEQGDSAMYLCASSSDGNTEAFFGQGTRLTVV.

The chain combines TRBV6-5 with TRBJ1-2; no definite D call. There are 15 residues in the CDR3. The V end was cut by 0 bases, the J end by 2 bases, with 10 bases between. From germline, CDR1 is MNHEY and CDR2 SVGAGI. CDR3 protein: CASSYSREGNYGYTF. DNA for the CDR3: TGTGCCAGCAGTTACTCGCGGGAAGGGAACTATGGCTACACCTTC.

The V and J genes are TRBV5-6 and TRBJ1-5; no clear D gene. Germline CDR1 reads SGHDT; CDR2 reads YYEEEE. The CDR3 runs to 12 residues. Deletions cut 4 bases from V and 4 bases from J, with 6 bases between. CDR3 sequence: CASSLYNQPQHF. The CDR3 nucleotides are TGTGCCAGCAGCCTGTATAATCAGCCCCAGCATTTT.

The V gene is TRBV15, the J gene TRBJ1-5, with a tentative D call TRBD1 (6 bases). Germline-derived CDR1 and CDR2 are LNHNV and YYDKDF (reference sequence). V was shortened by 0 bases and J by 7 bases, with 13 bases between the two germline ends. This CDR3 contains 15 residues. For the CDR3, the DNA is TGTGCCACCAGCAGAGATAAGGGGGTCGGGCAGCCCCAGCATTTT. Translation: CATSRDKGVGQPQHF.

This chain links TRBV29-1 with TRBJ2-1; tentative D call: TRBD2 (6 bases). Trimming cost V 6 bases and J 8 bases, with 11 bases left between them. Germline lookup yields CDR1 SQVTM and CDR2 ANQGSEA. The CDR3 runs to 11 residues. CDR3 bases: TGCAGCGTGGAGACTAGTGATGAGCAGTTCTTC. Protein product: CSVETSDEQFF.

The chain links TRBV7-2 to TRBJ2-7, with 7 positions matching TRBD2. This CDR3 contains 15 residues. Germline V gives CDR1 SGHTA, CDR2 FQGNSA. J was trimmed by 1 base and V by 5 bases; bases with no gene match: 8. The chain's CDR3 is CASSPVDSGSYEQYF. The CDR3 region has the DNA TGTGCCAGCAGCCCCGTTGATAGCGGGTCCTACGAGCAGTACTTC.

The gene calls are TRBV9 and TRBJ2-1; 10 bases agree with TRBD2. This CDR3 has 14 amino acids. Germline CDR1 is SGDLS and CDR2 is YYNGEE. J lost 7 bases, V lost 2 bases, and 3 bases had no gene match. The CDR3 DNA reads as TGTGCCAGCAGCGTGAGCGGGAGGGGGAATGAGCAGTTCTTC. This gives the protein CASSVSGRGNEQFF.

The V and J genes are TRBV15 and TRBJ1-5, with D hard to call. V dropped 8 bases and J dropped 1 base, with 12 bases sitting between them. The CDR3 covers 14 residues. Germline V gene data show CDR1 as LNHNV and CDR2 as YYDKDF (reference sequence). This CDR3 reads CATSLGFSNQPQHF. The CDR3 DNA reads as TGTGCCACCTCGTTGGGGTTCAGCAATCAGCCCCAGCATTTT.

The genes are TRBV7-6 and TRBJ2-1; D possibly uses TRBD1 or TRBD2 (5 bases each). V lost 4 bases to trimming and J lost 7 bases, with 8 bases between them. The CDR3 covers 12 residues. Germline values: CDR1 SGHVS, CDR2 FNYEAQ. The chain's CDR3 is CASSYEGNEQFF. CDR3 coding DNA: TGTGCCAGCAGCTATGAGGGGAATGAGCAGTTCTTC.

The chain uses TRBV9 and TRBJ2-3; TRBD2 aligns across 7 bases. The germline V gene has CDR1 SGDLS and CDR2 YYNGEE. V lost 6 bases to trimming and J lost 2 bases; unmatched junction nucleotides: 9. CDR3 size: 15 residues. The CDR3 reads CASNAGTTDTDTQYF. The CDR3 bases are TGTGCCAGCAACGCCGGGACTACGGACACAGATACGCAGTATTTT.

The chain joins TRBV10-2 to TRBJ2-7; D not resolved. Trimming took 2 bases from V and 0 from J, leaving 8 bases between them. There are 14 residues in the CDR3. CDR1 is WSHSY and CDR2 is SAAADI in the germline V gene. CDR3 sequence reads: CASSEGRSSYEQYF. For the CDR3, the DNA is TGCGCCAGCAGTGAGGGCAGGAGCTCCTACGAGCAGTACTTC.

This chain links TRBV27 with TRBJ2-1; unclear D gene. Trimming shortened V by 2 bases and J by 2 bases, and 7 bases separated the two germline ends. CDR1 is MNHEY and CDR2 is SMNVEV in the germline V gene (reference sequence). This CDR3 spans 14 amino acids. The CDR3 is CASSLDFTYNEQFF. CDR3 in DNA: TGTGCCAGCAGTTTAGACTTTACCTACAATGAGCAGTTCTTC.

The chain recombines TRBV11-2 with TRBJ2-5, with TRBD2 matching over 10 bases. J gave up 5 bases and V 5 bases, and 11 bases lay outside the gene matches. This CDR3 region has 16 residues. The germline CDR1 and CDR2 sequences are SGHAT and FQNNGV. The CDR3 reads CASSPGTSVVLETQYF. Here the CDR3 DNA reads TGTGCCAGCAGCCCCGGGACTAGCGTCGTCTTGGAGACCCAGTACTTC.

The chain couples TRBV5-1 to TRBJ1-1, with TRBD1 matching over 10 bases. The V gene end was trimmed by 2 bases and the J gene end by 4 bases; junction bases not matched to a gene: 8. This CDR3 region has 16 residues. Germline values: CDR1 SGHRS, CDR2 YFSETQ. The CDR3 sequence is CASSLSRDRGLTEAFF. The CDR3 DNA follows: TGCGCCAGCAGCTTATCCCGGGACAGGGGACTCACTGAAGCTTTCTTT.

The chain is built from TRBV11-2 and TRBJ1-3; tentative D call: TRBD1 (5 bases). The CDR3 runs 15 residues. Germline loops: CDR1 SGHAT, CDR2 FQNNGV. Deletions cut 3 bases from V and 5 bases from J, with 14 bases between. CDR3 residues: CASSLYRDQRNTIYF. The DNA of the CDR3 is TGTGCCAGCAGCTTGTACCGGGACCAAAGAAACACCATATATTTT.

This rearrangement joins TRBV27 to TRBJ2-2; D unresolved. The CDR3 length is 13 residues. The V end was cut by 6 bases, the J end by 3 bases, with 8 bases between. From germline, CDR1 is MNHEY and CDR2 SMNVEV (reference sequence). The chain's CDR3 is CASRGRDTGELFF. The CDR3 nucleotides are TGTGCCAGCAGGGGTAGAGACACCGGGGAGCTGTTTTTT.

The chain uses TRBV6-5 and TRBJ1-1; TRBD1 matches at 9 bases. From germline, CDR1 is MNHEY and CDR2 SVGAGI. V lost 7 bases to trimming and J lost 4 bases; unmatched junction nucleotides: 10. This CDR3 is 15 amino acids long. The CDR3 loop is CASTFGQGTSTEAFF. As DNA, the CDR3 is TGTGCCAGCACTTTTGGACAGGGGACGAGCACTGAAGCTTTCTTT.

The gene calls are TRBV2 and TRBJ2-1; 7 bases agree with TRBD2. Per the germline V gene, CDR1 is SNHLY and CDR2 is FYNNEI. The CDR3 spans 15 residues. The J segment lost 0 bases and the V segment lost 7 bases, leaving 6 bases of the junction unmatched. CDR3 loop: CASMRAGSSYNEQFF. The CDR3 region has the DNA TGTGCCAGCATGAGAGCGGGAAGCTCCTACAATGAGCAGTTCTTC.

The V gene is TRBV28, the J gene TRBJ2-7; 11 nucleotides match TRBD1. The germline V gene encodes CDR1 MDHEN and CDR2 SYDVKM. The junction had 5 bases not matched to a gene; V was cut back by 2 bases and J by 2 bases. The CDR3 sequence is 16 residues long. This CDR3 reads CASSLALDRGPYEQYF. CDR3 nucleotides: TGTGCCAGCAGTTTAGCCCTGGACAGGGGGCCCTACGAGCAGTACTTC.

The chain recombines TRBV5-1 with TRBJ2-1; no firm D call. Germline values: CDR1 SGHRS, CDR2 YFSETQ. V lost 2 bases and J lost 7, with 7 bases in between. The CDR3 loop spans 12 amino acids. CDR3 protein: CASSLDGNEQFF. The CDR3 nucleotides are TGCGCCAGCAGCTTAGACGGTAATGAGCAGTTCTTC.

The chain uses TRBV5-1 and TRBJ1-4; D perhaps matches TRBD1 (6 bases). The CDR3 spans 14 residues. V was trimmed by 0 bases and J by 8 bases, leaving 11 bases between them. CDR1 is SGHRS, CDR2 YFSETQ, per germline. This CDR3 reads CASSLEGVGEKLFF. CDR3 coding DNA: TGCGCCAGCAGCTTGGAGGGGGTTGGCGAAAAACTGTTTTTT.